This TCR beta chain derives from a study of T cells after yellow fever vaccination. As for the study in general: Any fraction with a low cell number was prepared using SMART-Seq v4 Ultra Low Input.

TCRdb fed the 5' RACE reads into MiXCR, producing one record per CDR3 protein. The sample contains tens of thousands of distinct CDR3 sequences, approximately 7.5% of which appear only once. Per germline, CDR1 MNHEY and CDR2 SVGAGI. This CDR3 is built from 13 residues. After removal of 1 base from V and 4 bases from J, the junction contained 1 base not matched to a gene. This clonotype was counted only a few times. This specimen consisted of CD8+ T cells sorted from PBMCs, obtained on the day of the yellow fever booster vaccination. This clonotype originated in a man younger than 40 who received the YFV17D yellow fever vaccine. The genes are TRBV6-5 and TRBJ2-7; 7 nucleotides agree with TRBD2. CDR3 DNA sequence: TGTGCCAGCAGTTACTTCGGGGGGTACGAGCAGTACTTC. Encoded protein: CASSYFGGYEQYF.